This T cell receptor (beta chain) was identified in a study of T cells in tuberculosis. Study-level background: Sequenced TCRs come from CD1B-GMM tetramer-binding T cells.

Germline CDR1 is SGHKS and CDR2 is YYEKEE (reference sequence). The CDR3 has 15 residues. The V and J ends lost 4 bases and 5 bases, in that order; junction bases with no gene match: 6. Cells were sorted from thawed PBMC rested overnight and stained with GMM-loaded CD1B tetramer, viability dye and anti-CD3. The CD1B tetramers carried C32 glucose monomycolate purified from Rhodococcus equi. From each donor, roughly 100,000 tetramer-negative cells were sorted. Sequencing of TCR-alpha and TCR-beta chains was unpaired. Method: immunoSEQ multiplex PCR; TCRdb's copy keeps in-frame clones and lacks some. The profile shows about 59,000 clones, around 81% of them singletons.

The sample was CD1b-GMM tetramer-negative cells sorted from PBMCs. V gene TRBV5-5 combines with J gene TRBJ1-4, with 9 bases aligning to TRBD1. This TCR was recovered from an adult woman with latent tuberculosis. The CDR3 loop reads CASSPTGGWNEKLFF. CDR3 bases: TGTGCCAGCAGCCCAACAGGGGGCTGGAATGAAAAACTGTTTTTT.